This T cell receptor beta chain was observed in a study of tumor and adjacent non-tumor tissue in lung cancer. On this clonotype: Mismatch with germline at one junction end may stem from a read error.

Three rounds of nested PCR, following a modified ARM-PCR protocol, produced the TCRbeta library. TCRdb re-derived calls from the multiplex PCR reads in MiXCR, one entry per CDR3 protein. The sample includes fewer than 120,000 distinct CDR3 sequences, 84% seen only once; the top ten take 20% to 25%. The CDR3 sequence is 14 residues long. Germline V gives CDR1 ENHRY, CDR2 SYGVKD. This sample's RNA came from whole unsorted tissue. Chemotherapy-naive patients with new lung cancer underwent thoracic surgery in China, August–November 2014. This clonotype originated in a man between 65 and 85 years old with non-small cell lung cancer. The material sequenced was lung tumor tissue. The V gene is TRBV10-3, the J gene TRBJ1-2, with D possibly being TRBD1 (5 bases). In DNA form, the CDR3 reads TGTGCCGTCAGTGAATCAGGGTCTTTTATGAGCTATACCTTC. Protein sequence: CAVSESGSFMSYTF.